The clone carrying this T cell receptor (beta chain) turned up a few times. Its antigen remains unidentified. The data derive from a study of response to subunit inactivated influenza vaccine. Study-wide results and caveats: T cells newly recruited by each seasonal influenza vaccination are few, the authors suggested.

One entry per CDR3 protein results from TCRdb running MiXCR on the RT-PCR reads. Among 300,000 to 350,000 distinct CDR3 sequences listed, 20% to 25% were seen once. The TCR was taken from a man between 50 and 75 years old who received an inactivated influenza vaccine. The material sequenced was PBMCs from blood, taken about 20 months after vaccination.

The CDR3 here is CASSTTRQGRQPQHF. CDR3 DNA sequence: TGTGCCAGCAGTACCACGAGACAGGGTAGGCAGCCCCAGCATTTT. The chain uses TRBV6-1 and TRBJ1-5; 7 nucleotides match TRBD1. Germline values: CDR1 MNHNS, CDR2 SASEGT. This CDR3 has 15 residues. V gave up 5 bases and J gave up 7 bases; unmatched junction bases: 11.